This record covers a single T cell receptor beta chain. This entry comes from a study of blood T cell repertoires in COVID-19. Study at large: The origin of the acute and convalescent COVID-19 samples was the United States, Italy and Spain. In each case, the material was cDNA or gDNA derived from T cells, B-cell-depleted T cells, or PBMCs.

In the authors' methods: It was from reference gene primer amplification that nucleated cell counts were estimated. TCRdb's copy holds only in-frame clones and misses some; the assay was immunoSEQ multiplex PCR. V and J calls and clone size are given by that table; D and trimming were obtained from the DNA. The sample carries tens of thousands of clones, more than 60% recorded once. Trimming pared 3 bases from V and 5 bases from J, leaving 11 bases between. Germline V gives CDR1 KGHSH, CDR2 LQKENI. The CDR3 is 13 amino acids. The chain employs TRBV18 and TRBJ2-7; a weak D match, TRBD1 (5 bases). The specimen sequenced was peripheral blood. The source is a human donor in a cohort sampled during active COVID-19. The CDR3 coding sequence is TGTGCCAGCTCACCTTCTACAGGCAACGAGCAGTACTTC. Amino acid sequence: CASSPSTGNEQYF.